The T cell receptor beta chain under discussion was sequenced for a study of T-cell reconstitution after alpha-beta-depleted transplantation in children. The TCRbeta library was prepared with unique molecular identifiers. TCRdb ran MiXCR on the PCR reads and lists one entry per CDR3 protein. The repertoire holds 450,000 to 550,000 distinct CDR3 sequences, about 10% seen once, with 12% to 15% in the top ten. This CDR3 is 12 amino acids long. Trimming cost V 1 base and J 4 bases, with 7 bases left between them. Germline V CDR1 and CDR2: SQVTM, ANQGSEA. Whole-study results and caveats: Surviving recipient T cells and intrathymic progenitors accounted for some patients' high TCRbeta diversity at day 60. It was newly produced T cells that mostly accounted for T-cell counts and diversity one year after transplant. There were reportedly several hundred expanded graft clones from which alpha-beta T cells came about two months after transplant.

This clonotype was detected ten times or more. What it recognizes is unknown. The sample in question was PBMCs, mostly from graft donor cells, obtained 180 days after TCRalphabeta/CD19-depleted stem cell transplant. The chain is built from TRBV29-1 and TRBJ1-1; a weak D match, TRBD1 (5 bases). The receptor was isolated from a female patient aged 2 to 10 who had a stem cell transplant for aplastic anemia, so the T cells may come from the graft donor. Here the CDR3 DNA reads TGCAGCGTTGAAGGGGGCGGCACTGAAGCTTTCTTT. As protein: CSVEGGGTEAFF. The full variable domain, completed using reference TRBV29-1 and TRBJ1-1, is SAVISQKPSRDICQRGTSLTIQCQVDSQVTMMFWYRQQPGQSLTLIATANQGSEATYESGFVIDKFPISRPNLTFSTLTVSNMSPEDSSIYLCSVEGGGTEAFFGQGTRLTVV.